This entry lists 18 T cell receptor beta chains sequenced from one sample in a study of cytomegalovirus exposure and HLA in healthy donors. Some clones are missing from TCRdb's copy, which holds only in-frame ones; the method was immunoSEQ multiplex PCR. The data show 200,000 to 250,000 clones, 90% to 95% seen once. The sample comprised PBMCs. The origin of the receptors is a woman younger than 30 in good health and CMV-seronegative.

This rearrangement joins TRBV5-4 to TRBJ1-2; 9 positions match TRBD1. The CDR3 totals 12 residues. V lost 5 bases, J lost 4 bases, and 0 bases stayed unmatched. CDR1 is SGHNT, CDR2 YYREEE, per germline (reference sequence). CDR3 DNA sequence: TGTGCCAGCAGGGACAGGGGCTATGGCTACACCTTC. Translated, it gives CASRDRGYGYTF.

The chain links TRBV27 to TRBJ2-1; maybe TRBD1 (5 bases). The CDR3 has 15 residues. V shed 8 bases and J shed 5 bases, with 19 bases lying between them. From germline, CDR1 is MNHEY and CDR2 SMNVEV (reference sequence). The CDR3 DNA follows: TGTGCCAGCGGGAAGACAGCAGCCAGCCACAATGAGCAGTTCTTC. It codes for CASGKTAASHNEQFF.

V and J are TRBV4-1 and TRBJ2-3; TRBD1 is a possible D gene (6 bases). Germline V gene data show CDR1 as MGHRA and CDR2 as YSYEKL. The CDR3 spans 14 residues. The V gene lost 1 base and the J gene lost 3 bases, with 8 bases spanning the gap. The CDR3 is CASSQVQGTDTQYF. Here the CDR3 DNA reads TGCGCCAGCAGCCAAGTCCAGGGGACAGATACGCAGTATTTT.

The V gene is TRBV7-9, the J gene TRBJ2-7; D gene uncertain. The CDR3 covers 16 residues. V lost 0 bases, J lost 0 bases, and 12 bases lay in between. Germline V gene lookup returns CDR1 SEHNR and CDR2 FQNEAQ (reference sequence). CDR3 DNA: TGTGCCAGCAGCTTAGCCGGCCAGGATGGCTCCTACGAGCAGTACTTC. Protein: CASSLAGQDGSYEQYF.

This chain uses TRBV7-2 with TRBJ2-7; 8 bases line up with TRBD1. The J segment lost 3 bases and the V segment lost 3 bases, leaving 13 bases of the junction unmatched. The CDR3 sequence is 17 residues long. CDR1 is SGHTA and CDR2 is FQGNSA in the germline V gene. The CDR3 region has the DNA TGTGCCAGCAGCTTCGGCAACGGACAGGGAAGTATCTACGAGCAGTACTTC. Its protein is CASSFGNGQGSIYEQYF.

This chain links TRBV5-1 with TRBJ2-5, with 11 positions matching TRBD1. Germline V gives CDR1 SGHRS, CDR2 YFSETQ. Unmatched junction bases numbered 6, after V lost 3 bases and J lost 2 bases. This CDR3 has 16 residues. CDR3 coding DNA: TGCGCCAGCAGCTCCGGGACAGGGGGTCCGCAAGAGACCCAGTACTTC. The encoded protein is CASSSGTGGPQETQYF.

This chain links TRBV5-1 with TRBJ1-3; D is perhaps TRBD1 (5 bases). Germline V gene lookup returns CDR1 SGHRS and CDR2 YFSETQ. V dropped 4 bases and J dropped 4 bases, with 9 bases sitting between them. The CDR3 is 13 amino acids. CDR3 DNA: TGCGCCAGCAGCCCGGGACTGGGAAACACCATATATTTT. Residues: CASSPGLGNTIYF.

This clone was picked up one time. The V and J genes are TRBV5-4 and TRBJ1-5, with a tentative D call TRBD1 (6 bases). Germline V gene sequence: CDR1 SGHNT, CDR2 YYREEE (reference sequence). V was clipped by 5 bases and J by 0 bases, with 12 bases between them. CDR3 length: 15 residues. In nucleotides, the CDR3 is TGTGCCAGCAGTTCCGGGACAAGTAGCAATCAGCCCCAGCATTTT. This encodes CASSSGTSSNQPQHF.

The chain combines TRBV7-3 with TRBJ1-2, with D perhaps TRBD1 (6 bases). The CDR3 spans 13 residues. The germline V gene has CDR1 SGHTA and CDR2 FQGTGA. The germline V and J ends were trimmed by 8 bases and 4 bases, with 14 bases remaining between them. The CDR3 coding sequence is TGTGCCAGCGCTTTAGGGGGAACCTATGGCTACACCTTC. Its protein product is CASALGGTYGYTF. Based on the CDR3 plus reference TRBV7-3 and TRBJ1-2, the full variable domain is GAGVSQTPSNKVTEKGKYVELRCDPISGHTALYWYRQSLGQGPEFLIYFQGTGAADDSGLPNDRFFAVRPEGSVSTLKIQRTERGDSAVYLCASALGGTYGYTFGSGTRLTVV.

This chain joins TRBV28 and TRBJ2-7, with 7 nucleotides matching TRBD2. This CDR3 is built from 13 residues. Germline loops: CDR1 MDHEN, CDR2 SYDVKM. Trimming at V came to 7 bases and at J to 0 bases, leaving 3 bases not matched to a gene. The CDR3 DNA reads TGTGCCAGCAAGTTAGCGGGCTCCTACGAGCAGTACTTC. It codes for CASKLAGSYEQYF. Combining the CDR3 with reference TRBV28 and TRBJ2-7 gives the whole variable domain DVKVTQSSRYLVKRTGEKVFLECVQDMDHENMFWYRQDPGLGLRLIYFSYDVKMKEKGDIPEGYSVSREKKERFSLILESASTNQTSMYLCASKLAGSYEQYFGPGTRLTVT.

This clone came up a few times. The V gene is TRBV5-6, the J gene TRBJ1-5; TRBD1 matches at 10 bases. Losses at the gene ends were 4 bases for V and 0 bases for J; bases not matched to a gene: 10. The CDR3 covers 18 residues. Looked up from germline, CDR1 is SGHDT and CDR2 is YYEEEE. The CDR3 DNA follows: TGTGCCAGCAGCCCCGGACAGGGGGTTCAAAGTAGCAATCAGCCCCAGCATTTT. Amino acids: CASSPGQGVQSSNQPQHF.

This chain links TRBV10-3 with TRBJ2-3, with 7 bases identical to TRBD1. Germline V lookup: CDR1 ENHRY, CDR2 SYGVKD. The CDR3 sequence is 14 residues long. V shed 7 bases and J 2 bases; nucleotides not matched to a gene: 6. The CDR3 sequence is CAIKGTASTDTQYF. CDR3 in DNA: TGTGCCATCAAAGGGACAGCCTCCACAGATACGCAGTATTTT.

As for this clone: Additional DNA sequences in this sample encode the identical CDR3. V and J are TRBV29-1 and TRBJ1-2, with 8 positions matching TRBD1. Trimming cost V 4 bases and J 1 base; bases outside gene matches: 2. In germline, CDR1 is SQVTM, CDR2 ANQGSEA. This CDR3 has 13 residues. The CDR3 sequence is CSVGTGGNYGYTF. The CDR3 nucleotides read TGCAGCGTTGGCACAGGGGGTAACTATGGCTACACCTTC.

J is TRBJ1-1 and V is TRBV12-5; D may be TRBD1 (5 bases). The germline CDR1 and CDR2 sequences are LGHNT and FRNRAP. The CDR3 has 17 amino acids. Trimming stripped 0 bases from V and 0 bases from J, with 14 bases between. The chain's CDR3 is CASGLVMSGRLNTEAFF. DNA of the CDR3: TGTGCTAGTGGTTTGGTCATGTCAGGGCGGCTGAACACTGAAGCTTTCTTT.

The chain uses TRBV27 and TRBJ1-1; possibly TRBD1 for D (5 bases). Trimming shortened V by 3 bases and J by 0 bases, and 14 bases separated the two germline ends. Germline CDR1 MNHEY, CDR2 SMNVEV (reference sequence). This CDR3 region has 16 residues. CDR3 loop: CASSLGQGHMNTEAFF. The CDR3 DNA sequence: TGTGCCAGCAGTTTGGGGCAGGGCCACATGAACACTGAAGCTTTCTTT.

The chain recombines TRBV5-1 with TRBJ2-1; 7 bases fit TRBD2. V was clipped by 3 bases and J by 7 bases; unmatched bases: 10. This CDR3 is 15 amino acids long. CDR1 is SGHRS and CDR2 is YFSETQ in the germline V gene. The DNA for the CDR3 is TGCGCCAGCAGCTGGGGGGACTACCCTGTGAATGAGCAGTTCTTC. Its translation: CASSWGDYPVNEQFF.

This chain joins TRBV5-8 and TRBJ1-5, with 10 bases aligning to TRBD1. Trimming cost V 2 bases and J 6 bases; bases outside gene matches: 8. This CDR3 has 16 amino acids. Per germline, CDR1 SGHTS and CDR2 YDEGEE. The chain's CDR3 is CASSFIAGQGIQPQHF. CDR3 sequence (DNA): TGTGCCAGCAGCTTCATTGCGGGACAGGGGATTCAGCCCCAGCATTTT.

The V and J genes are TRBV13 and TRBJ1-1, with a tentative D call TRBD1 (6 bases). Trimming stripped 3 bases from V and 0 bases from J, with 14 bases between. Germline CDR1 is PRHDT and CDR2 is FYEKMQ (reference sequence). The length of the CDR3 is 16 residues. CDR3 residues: CASSFPQGLLNTEAFF. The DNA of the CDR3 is TGTGCCAGCAGCTTCCCACAGGGTCTCTTGAACACTGAAGCTTTCTTT.